The rows below give T cell receptor beta chains drawn from one sample of a study of OX40 agonist ivuxolimab in advanced cancers. Using immunoSEQ multiplex PCR, the repertoire was profiled, and TCRdb retains in-frame clones only, with some absent. The sample lists about 18,000 clones, roughly 85% occurring once. The sequences come from CD4+ or CD8+ T cells sorted from blood, collected in a trial of the OX40 agonist ivuxolimab. The receptor set was obtained from an adult with an advanced solid tumor such as melanoma, head and neck, liver or kidney cancer. The CDR3 runs from the conserved cysteine through the conserved F or W. Each record gives: J gene, V gene, clone size, D gene, CDR3 DNA, CDR3 protein. The D gene is left open where the match is weak. Clone size is not always given. Where it is, it says once, few, many or a class for expanded clones.

TRBJ2-7 TRBV6-5 once . TGTGCCAGCAGTTACACGCGGAGGGGGGCCTACGAGCAGTACTTC CASSYTRRGAYEQYF
TRBJ2-1 TRBV7-9 . TRBD2 TGTGCCAGCAGCTTAGCTCTAGCGGAGCTCAATGAGCAGTTCTTC CASSLALAELNEQFF
TRBJ2-3 TRBV9 once TRBD1 TGTGCCAGCAGGACCGGGACAGCCCCCACAGATACGCAGTATTTT CASRTGTAPTDTQYF
TRBJ2-2 TRBV18 . . TGTGCCAGCCCTGGAGGCAGGGCCACCGGGGAGCTGTTTTTT CASPGGRATGELFF
TRBJ2-5 TRBV10-2 . . TGCGCCAGCAGTGAGGGGGAGACCCAGTACTTC CASSEGETQYF
TRBJ1-1 TRBV7-9 . TRBD1 TGTGCCAGCAGCTTTAGTTGGCGGGACAGGGGTATGAACACTGAAGCTTTCTTT CASSFSWRDRGMNTEAFF
TRBJ1-2 TRBV19 . . TGTGCCAGTAGCTCCGAGTACGCTAACTATGGCTACACCTTC CASSSEYANYGYTF
TRBJ1-4 TRBV6-1 once . TGTGCCAGCAGTGAAGGGGCCGTGGGGGGTGGAGAAAAACTGTTTTTT CASSEGAVGGGEKLFF
TRBJ2-5 TRBV5-1 . . TGCGCCAGCAGCTTCGGACGACTAGGGGTCGGGGGTCAAGAGACCCAGTACTTC CASSFGRLGVGGQETQYF
TRBJ2-5 TRBV6-5 . TRBD1 TGTGCCAGCAGTCGGGGGACAGGGGAGGGGGAGACCCAGTACTTC CASSRGTGEGETQYF
TRBJ2-3 TRBV5-4 . TRBD1 TGTGCCAGCAGCTCCCGGACAGGGAGCACAGATACGCAGTATTTT CASSSRTGSTDTQYF
TRBJ1-3 TRBV9 . TRBD1 TGTGCCAGCAGTTCCGGGACAGGGAGCGTGGCTGGAAACACCATATATTTT CASSSGTGSVAGNTIYF
TRBJ1-1 TRBV4-1 . . TGCGCCAGCAGCCAAGGACAGACGAACACTGAAGCTTTCTTT CASSQGQTNTEAFF
TRBJ1-3 TRBV29-1 . TRBD1 TGCAGCGCCGAGGGGACAGCAAAGACAGGAAACACCATATATTTT CSAEGTAKTGNTIYF